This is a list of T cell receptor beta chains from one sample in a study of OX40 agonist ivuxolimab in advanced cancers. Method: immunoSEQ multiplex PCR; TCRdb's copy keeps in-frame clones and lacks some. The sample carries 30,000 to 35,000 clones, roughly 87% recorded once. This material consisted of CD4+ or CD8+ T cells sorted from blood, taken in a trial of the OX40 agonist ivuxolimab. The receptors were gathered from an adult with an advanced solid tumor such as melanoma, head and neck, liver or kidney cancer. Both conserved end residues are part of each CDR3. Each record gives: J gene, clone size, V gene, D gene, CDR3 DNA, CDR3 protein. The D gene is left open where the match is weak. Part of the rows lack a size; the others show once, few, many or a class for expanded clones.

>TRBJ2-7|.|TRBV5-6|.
TGTGCCAGCAGCTCCGTAGACTACGAGCAGTACTTC
CASSSVDYEQYF
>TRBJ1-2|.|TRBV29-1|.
TGCAGCGGGTTAGGAGGCGATAACTATGGCTACACCTTC
CSGLGGDNYGYTF
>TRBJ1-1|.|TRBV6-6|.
TGTGCCAGCAGTACCTTCGGACAGAACACTGAAGCTTTCTTT
CASSTFGQNTEAFF
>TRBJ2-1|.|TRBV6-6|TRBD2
TGTGCCAGCAGCCCCGGACTAGATTATGAGCAGTTCTTC
CASSPGLDYEQFF
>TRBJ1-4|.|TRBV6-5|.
TGTGCCAGCAGTTACGCTACATCCGCAACTAATGAAAAACTGTTTTTT
CASSYATSATNEKLFF
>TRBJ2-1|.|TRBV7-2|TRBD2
TGTGCCAGCAGCCCCAGGACGGCCGGGGGGGCCTTTAGTGAGCAGTTCTTC
CASSPRTAGGAFSEQFF
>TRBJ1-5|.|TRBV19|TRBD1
TGTGCCACAAACAGGGGTTTGAATCAGCCCCAGCATTTT
CATNRGLNQPQHF
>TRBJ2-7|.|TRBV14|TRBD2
TGTGCCACCGGCGATCGGACTAGCGAGCAGTACTTC
CATGDRTSEQYF
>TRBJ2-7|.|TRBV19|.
TGTGCCAGTAGTATAGTGGGAACCAACTACGAGCAGTACTTC
CASSIVGTNYEQYF
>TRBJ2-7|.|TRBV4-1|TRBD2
TGCGCCAGCAGCCTCCGGGGGGGGGAAGAGGGCGAGCAGTACTTC
CASSLRGGEEGEQYF
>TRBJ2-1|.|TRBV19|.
TGTGCCAGTAGTATTACGTGGAACAATGAGCAGTTCTTC
CASSITWNNEQFF
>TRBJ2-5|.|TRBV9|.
TGTGCCAGCAGCATACAGGGTGTTGAGACCCAGTACTTC
CASSIQGVETQYF
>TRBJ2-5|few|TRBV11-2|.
TGTGCCAGCAGCGGCCAGGACCACGGGGAGCCCCAGTACTTC
CASSGQDHGEPQYF
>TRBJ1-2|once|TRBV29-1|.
TGCAGCGTGGACACGGGACACCTCAGGCATGGCTACACCTTC
CSVDTGHLRHGYTF
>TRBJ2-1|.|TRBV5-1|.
TGCGCCAGGGTCCCGGCGGGATGCCGCTCCTACAATGAGCAGTTCTTC
CARVPAGCRSYNEQFF
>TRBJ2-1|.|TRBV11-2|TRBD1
TGTGCCAGCAGCTTAGACAGGGGGTCGGCCAATGAGCAGTTCTTC
CASSLDRGSANEQFF
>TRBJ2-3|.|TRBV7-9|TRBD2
TGTGCCAGCAGCACCGTGGGACTAGCGGGCCCAGATACGCAGTATTTT
CASSTVGLAGPDTQYF
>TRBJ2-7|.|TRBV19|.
TGTGCCAGTAGTATCGGGACTCTCGAGCAGTACTTC
CASSIGTLEQYF
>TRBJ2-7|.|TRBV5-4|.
TGTGCCAGCAGCTTGGGCGAGTACTACGAGCAGTACTTC
CASSLGEYYEQYF
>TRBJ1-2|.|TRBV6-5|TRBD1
TGTGCCAGCGAAGGGGACAGGGGGCTGCATGGCTACACCTTC
CASEGDRGLHGYTF
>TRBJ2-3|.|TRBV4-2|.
TGTGCCAGCAGCCAAGGGACCGGCACAGATACGCAGTATTTT
CASSQGTGTDTQYF
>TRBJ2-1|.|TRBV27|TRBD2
TGTGCCAGCAGGCGGGCTAGCGGGAGTCTCTACAATGAGCAGTTCTTC
CASRRASGSLYNEQFF
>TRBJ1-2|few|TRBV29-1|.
TGCAGCGTTGAAGACAGGGGCTATGGCTACACCTTC
CSVEDRGYGYTF
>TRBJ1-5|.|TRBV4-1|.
TGCGCCAGCAGCCAAGATCTGGTCTCTCAGCCCCAGCATTTT
CASSQDLVSQPQHF
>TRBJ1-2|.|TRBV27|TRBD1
TGTGCCAGCAAGACGACAGGGTCCTATGGCTACACCTTC
CASKTTGSYGYTF
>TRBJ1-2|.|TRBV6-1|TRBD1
TGTGCCAGCAGTGCCCAACTAGGGACAGCGTATACAGCTAACTATGGCTACACCTTC
CASSAQLGTAYTANYGYTF
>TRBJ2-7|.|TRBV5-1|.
TGCGCCAGCAGCTTGGGGGGACGGACCTACGAGCAGTACTTC
CASSLGGRTYEQYF
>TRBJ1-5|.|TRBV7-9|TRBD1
TGTGCCAGCAGCTTAGACAGGGGAGGACAGCCCCAGCATTTT
CASSLDRGGQPQHF
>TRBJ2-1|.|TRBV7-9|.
TGTGCCAGCAGAGGTTTTTCCAATGAGCAGTTCTTC
CASRGFSNEQFF
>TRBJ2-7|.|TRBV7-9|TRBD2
TGTGCCAGCAGGCTAGCGGGAGGCCCATTGAGCGAGCAGTACTTC
CASRLAGGPLSEQYF
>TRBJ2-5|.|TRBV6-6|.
TGTGCCATGGGTTCAGGGTACCAAGAGACCCAGTACTTC
CAMGSGYQETQYF